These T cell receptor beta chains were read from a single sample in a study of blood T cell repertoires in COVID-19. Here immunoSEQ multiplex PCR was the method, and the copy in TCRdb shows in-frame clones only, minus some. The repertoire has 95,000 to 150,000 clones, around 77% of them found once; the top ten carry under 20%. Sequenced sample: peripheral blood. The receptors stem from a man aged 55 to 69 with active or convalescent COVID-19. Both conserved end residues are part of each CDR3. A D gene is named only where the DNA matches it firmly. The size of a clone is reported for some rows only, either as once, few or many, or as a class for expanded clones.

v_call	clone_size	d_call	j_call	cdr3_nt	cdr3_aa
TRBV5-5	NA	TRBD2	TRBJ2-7	TGTGCCAGCAGCCTTACAGGATCTAGCGGGAGTGATACCTACGAGCAGTACTTC	CASSLTGSSGSDTYEQYF
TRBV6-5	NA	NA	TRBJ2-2	TGTGCCAGCAGTCGGGATAATCCACCCGGGGAGCTGTTTTTT	CASSRDNPPGELFF
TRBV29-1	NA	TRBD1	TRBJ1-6	TGCAGCGCCCGGGACAGTTGGGATTCACCCCTCCACTTT	CSARDSWDSPLHF
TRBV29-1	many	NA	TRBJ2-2	TGCAGCGTTGCAAACAGCGGGCCCGGGGAGCTGTTTTTT	CSVANSGPGELFF
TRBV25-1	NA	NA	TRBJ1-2	TGTGCCAGCATTAACGCTTCCGGGACTCGCTCCCGGGGCTACACCTTC	CASINASGTRSRGYTF
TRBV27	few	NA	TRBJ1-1	TGTGCCAGCAGTTTTCGACAGCTCACTGAAGCTTTCTTT	CASSFRQLTEAFF
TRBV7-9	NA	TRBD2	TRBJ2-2	TGTGCCAGCAGCGCTCGTAAGCGGGAGAGTGGCGGGGAGCTGTTTTTT	CASSARKRESGGELFF
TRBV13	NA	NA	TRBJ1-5	TGTGCCAGCAGCCCGAGGAGTTCCCAGCCCCAGCATTTT	CASSPRSSQPQHF
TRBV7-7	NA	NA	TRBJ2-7	TGTGCCAGCAGTTGGCAGATGGGGCCCTCCTACGAGCAGTACTTC	CASSWQMGPSYEQYF
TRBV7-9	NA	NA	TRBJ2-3	TGTGCCAGCAGCAGCAGCGGGAGCACAGATACGCAGTATTTT	CASSSSGSTDTQYF
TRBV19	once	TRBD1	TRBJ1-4	TGTGCCAGTAGTGGGACAGGGGCAGGCGAAAAACTGTTTTTT	CASSGTGAGEKLFF
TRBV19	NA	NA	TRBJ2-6	TGTGCCAGTAGTACAACAGGTATAGGGGGGGCCAACGTCCTGACTTTC	CASSTTGIGGANVLTF
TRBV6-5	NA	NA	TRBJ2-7	TGTGCCAGCAGCGGGGGGCGCGACGAGCAGTACTTC	CASSGGRDEQYF
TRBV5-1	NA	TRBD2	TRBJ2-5	TGCGCCAGCAGCTTCGGGAGGGTTGGAGAGACCCAGTACTTC	CASSFGRVGETQYF
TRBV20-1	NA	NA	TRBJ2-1	TGCAGTGCTAGCGGCTACAATGAGCAGTTCTTC	CSASGYNEQFF
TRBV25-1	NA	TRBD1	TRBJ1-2	TGTGCCAGCGCGGGGGCAGGGGGCTTCTATGGCTACACCTTC	CASAGAGGFYGYTF
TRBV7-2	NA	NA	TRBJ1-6	TGTGCCAGCAGCTCTCGGACAATTACAGCTTCACCCCTCCACTTT	CASSSRTITASPLHF
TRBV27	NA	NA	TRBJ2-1	TGTGCCAGCAGTCACACTAGCACTAATGAGCAGTTCTTC	CASSHTSTNEQFF
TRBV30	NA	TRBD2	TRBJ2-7	TGTGCCTGGAGTGTAATGGCAAGGGCGGGAGGGGAATACGAGCAGTACTTC	CAWSVMARAGGEYEQYF
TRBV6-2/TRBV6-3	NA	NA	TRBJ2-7	TGTGCCAGCAGTTTTATTCCTGGGACTTCCCCCTACGAGCAGTACTTC	CASSFIPGTSPYEQYF
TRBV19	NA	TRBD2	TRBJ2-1	TGTGCCAGTAGACAAATAGCGGGTAGCTCCTACAATGAGCAGTTCTTC	CASRQIAGSSYNEQFF
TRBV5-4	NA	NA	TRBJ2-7	TGTGCCAGCAGCTCTATCCTAGCTCAAGGGTACGAGCAGTACTTC	CASSSILAQGYEQYF
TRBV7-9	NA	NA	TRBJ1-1	TGTGCCAGCAGTACGGGAATCTGGGACACTGAAGCTTTCTTT	CASSTGIWDTEAFF
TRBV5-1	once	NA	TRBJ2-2	TGCGCCAGCAGCTTGGGGCCGGGGGGCTCTACCGGGGAGCTGTTTTTT	CASSLGPGGSTGELFF
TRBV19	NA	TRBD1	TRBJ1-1	TGTGCCAGTAGTAGGAAACAGGGGGCGCGTGAAGCTTTCTTT	CASSRKQGAREAFF
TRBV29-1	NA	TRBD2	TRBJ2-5	TGCAGCGGTTCGACTAGCGGGACGGCGACAGAGACCCAGTACTTC	CSGSTSGTATETQYF
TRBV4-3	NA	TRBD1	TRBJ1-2	TGCGCCAGCAGCCAGGAGGGCAGGGGGTATGGCTACACCTTC	CASSQEGRGYGYTF
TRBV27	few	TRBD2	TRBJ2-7	TGTGCCAGCAGCAAGACTAGCGGGATGTACGAGCAGTACTTC	CASSKTSGMYEQYF
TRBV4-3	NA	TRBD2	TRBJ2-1	TGCGCCAGCAGCCCAGGGACTAGCGGGAGGGTGAGTGAGCAGTTCTTC	CASSPGTSGRVSEQFF